A single sample gave rise to the 14 T cell receptor beta chains below, sequenced in a study of post-analysis software for immune sequencing data. Findings and caveats of the study: Roughly five TRBV segments appeared more often in patients than in controls, and TRBV5-6, TRBV5-1 and TRBV20-1 were among these.

Their specific antigens are unknown. The TCR beta cDNA libraries contained unique molecular identifiers. From the PCR reads, TCRdb called clonotypes with MiXCR, one entry per CDR3 protein. The data show roughly 600,000 distinct CDR3 sequences, with around 40% seen just once and under 2% held by the top ten. Sequencing was performed on blood. These receptors were collected from a girl under 18 with multiple sclerosis.

This chain links TRBV10-3 with TRBJ2-1, with TRBD2 identical over 16 bases. CDR3 length: 16 amino acids. Germline trimming cut 3 bases from V and 7 bases from J; bases unmatched to any gene: 3. The germline CDR1 and CDR2 sequences are ENHRY and SYGVKD. This CDR3 is CAISDGTSGRANEQFF. For the CDR3, the DNA is TGTGCCATCAGTGATGGGACTAGCGGGAGGGCGAATGAGCAGTTCTTC.

This clonotype has just one count. This clone may be a read error of a much larger clone one base away. The rearrangement uses TRBV12-3 or TRBV12-4 and TRBJ2-1; TRBD2 agrees at 8 bases. V shed 6 bases, J shed 10 bases, and the junction held 14 bases outside the gene matches. The CDR3 has 15 residues. CDR3 coding DNA: TGTGCCAGCAGCCCCGAAGCGGGGGCACCCTACGAGCAGTTCTTC. Translated, it gives CASSPEAGAPYEQFF.

The rearrangement joins TRBV29-1 to TRBJ1-5; TRBD1 matches at 9 bases. CDR3 size: 14 residues. After removal of 5 bases from V and 6 bases from J, the junction contained 8 bases not matched to a gene. Germline V gives CDR1 SQVTM, CDR2 ANQGSEA. The CDR3 is CSVQDRGSSQPQHF. The CDR3 nucleotides read TGCAGCGTTCAGGACAGGGGAAGTAGTCAGCCCCAGCATTTT. The whole variable domain, filled in from reference TRBV29-1 and TRBJ1-5, reads SAVISQKPSRDICQRGTSLTIQCQVDSQVTMMFWYRQQPGQSLTLIATANQGSEATYESGFVIDKFPISRPNLTFSTLTVSNMSPEDSSIYLCSVQDRGSSQPQHFGDGTRLSIL.

This clonotype has a handful of counts. The rearrangement joins TRBV5-1 to TRBJ2-5, with D perhaps given as TRBD1 or TRBD2 (6 bases each). CDR1 and CDR2 (germline): SGHRS, YFSETQ. Trimming cost V 0 bases and J 3 bases, with 12 bases left between them. This CDR3 has 15 amino acids. The CDR3, as DNA: TGCGCCAGCAGCTTGGGGGGGGCCTCGGAAGAGACCCAGTACTTC. This sequence encodes CASSLGGASEETQYF.

The chain uses TRBV6-5 and TRBJ1-4; D is perhaps TRBD1 (5 bases). Trimming left V 5 bases short and J 4 bases short, with 14 bases between. CDR1 is MNHEY, CDR2 SVGAGI, per germline. This CDR3 has 15 residues. Here the CDR3 reads CASSDRGIRNEKLFF. In nucleotides, the CDR3 is TGTGCCAGCAGTGACCGGGGGATACGTAATGAAAAACTGTTTTTT.

This chain uses TRBV7-3 with TRBJ2-1; D not resolved. The V and J ends lost 1 base and 3 bases respectively, with 16 bases between them. Per the germline V gene, CDR1 is SGHTA and CDR2 is FQGTGA. This CDR3 contains 17 residues. CDR3 sequence: CASSLRLRAPVYNEQFF. DNA of the CDR3: TGTGCCAGCAGCTTAAGGCTCCGGGCTCCCGTCTACAATGAGCAGTTCTTC.

This clonotype occurred a few times. J is TRBJ1-2 and V is TRBV29-1; 7 bases fit TRBD1. The CDR3 sequence is 13 residues long. Germline CDR1 SQVTM, CDR2 ANQGSEA. V lost 6 bases, J lost 3 bases, and 7 bases stayed unmatched. The DNA of the CDR3 is TGCAGCGTCTCAACCGGGACAGACTATGGCTACACCTTC. Translating it yields CSVSTGTDYGYTF.

V gene TRBV4-2 combines with J gene TRBJ2-1, with D possibly matching TRBD1 (6 bases). This CDR3 has 16 residues. Germline V lookup: CDR1 LGHNA, CDR2 YNFKEQ. Trimming pared 4 bases from V and 0 bases from J, leaving 13 bases between. The CDR3 nucleotides are TGTGCCAGCAGCCCCTTTACAGGGAGCTCCTACAATGAGCAGTTCTTC. It codes for CASSPFTGSSYNEQFF.

In this sample, this clonotype turned up once. The chain couples TRBV7-8 to TRBJ1-1; D gene uncertain. Deletions cut 2 bases from V and 1 base from J, with 8 bases between. The CDR3 spans 14 residues. Looked up from germline, CDR1 is SGHVS and CDR2 is FQNEAQ. The DNA of the CDR3 is TGTGCCAGCAGCTTACAATTAGGGAACACTGAAGCTTTCTTT. Translation: CASSLQLGNTEAFF.

At least ten counts were recorded for this clonotype. The junction and the germline gene differ at one end; a read error may be behind it. The chain recombines TRBV5-1 with TRBJ2-5, with 13 bases that match TRBD2. Looked up from germline, CDR1 is SGHRS and CDR2 is YFSETQ. This CDR3 is 15 amino acids long. This CDR3 reads CASSLGLAGEETQYF. As DNA, the CDR3 is TGTGCCAGTAGCCTTGGACTAGCGGGGGAAGAGACCCAGTACTTC.

This clonotype occurred many times. The gene calls are TRBV12-3 or TRBV12-4 and TRBJ2-4, with TRBD2 matching over 9 bases. The length of the CDR3 is 14 residues. V was clipped by 3 bases and J by 8 bases; unmatched bases: 5. The CDR3 sequence is CASSFGGLADIQYF. CDR3 coding DNA: TGTGCCAGCAGTTTTGGGGGACTAGCTGACATTCAGTACTTC.

The V and J genes are TRBV20-1 and TRBJ2-5; 8 bases are a match to TRBD2. This CDR3 comprises 13 residues. The trim removed 6 bases at V and 5 bases at J, leaving 8 bases unmatched. Germline lookup yields CDR1 DFQATT and CDR2 SNEGSKA (reference sequence). This CDR3 is CSARTSLTETQYF. The CDR3 DNA sequence: TGCAGTGCCCGGACTAGCCTAACGGAGACCCAGTACTTC.

The rearrangement uses TRBV12-3 or TRBV12-4 and TRBJ2-5; 7 positions agree with TRBD1. Trimming cost V 6 bases and J 1 base; bases outside gene matches: 5. CDR3 length: 14 residues. CDR3: CASRRDSTQETQYF. The CDR3 bases are TGTGCCAGCAGACGGGACAGCACCCAAGAGACCCAGTACTTC.

The table lists this clonotype with a few counts. CDR3 nucleotide sequence: TGTGCCAGCGGACTAGACCGCACAGATACGCAGTATTTT. It encodes CASGLDRTDTQYF. The genes are TRBV6-1 and TRBJ2-3, with 7 positions matching TRBD2. The germline CDR1 and CDR2 sequences are MNHNS and SASEGT. The CDR3 totals 13 residues. Trimming removed 8 bases from V and 1 base from J; junction bases left unmatched: 3.